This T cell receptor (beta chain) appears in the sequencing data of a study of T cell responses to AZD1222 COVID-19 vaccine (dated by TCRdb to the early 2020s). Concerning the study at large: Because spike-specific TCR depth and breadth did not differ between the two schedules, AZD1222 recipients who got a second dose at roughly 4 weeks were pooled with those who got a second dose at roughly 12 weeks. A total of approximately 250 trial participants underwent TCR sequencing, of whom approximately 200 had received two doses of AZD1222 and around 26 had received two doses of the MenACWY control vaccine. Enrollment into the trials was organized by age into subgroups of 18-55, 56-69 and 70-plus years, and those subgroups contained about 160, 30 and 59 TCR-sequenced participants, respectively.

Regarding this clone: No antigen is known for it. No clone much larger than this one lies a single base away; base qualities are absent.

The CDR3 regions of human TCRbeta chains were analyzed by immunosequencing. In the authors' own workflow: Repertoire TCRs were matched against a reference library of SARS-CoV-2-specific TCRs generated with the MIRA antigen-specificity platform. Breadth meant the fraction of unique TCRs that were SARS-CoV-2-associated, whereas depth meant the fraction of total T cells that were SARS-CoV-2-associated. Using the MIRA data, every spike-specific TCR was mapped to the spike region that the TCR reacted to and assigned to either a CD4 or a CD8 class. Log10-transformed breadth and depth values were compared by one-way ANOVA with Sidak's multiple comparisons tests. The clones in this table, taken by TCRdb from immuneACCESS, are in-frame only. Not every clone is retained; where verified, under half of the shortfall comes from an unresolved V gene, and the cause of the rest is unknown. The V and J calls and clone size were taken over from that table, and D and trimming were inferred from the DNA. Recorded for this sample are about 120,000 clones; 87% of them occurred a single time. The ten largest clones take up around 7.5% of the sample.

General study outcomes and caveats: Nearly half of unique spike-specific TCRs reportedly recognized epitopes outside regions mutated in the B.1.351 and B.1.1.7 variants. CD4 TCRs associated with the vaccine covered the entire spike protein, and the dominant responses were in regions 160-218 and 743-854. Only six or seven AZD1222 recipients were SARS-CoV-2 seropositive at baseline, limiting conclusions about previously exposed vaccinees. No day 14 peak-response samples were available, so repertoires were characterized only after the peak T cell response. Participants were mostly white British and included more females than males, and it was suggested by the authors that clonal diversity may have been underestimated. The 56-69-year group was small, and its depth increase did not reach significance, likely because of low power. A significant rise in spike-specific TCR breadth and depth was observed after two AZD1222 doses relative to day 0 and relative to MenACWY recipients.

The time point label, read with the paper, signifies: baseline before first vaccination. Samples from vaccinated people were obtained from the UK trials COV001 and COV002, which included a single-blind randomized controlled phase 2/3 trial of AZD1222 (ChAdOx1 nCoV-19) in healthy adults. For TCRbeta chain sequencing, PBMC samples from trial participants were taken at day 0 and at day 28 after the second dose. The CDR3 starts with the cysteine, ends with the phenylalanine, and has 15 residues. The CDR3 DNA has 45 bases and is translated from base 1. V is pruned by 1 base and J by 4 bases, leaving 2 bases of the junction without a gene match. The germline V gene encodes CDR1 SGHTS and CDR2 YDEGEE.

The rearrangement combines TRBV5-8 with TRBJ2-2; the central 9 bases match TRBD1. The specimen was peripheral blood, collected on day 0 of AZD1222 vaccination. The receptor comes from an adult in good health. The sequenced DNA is TGTGCCAGCAGCTTGACAGGGGGCCGCACCGGGGAGCTGTTTTTT. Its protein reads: CASSLTGGRTGELFF.